Shown below are 29 T cell receptor beta chains from a single sample sequenced in a study of CD8 T cells in ankylosing spondylitis listed by TCRdb under 2017. Library preparation was by 5' RACE. The instrument was an Illumina HiSeq 2500. TCRdb passed the public sequencing reads through fastp at Q25 and MiXCR, retaining productive beta sequences. Each CDR3 protein appears once, grouped with its most common genes and DNA. Counted in this sample were 250,000 or so distinct CDR3 sequences; more than 20% of them appeared once. The ten biggest clones cover 0.5% to 0.65% of the sample. Sequenced sample: blood, either unsorted or a sorted T cell fraction (not recorded which). These receptors all stem from a male donor with ankylosing spondylitis or in good health (not recorded which).

This clonotype was seen a few times. The rearrangement uses TRBV2 and TRBJ2-7; D is perhaps TRBD1 (6 bases). The CDR3 has 14 residues. Germline V gene sequence: CDR1 SNHLY, CDR2 FYNNEI. V was trimmed by 6 bases and J by 3 bases, leaving 15 bases between them. CDR3 nucleotides: TGTGCCAGCAGCCTAGGACAGAAACTCTACGAGCAGTACTTC. Its translation is CASSLGQKLYEQYF.

This rearrangement joins TRBV2 to TRBJ2-7; no firm D call. V was cut by 7 bases and J by 3 bases, with 10 bases left in between. Germline CDR1 reads SNHLY; CDR2 reads FYNNEI. The CDR3 is made up of 12 amino acids. CDR3 coding DNA: TGTGCCAGCAATCTACGTAGCTACGAGCAGTACTTC. It yields the protein CASNLRSYEQYF.

In this sample, this clonotype turned up many times. The chain combines TRBV5-1 with TRBJ2-1; 7 positions agree with TRBD1. This CDR3 spans 15 amino acids. V dropped 0 bases and J dropped 0; count of bases not matched to a gene: 0. The V gene's germline CDR1 is SGHRS and CDR2 YFSETQ. CDR3 sequence: CASSLGDSSYNEQFF. In DNA form, the CDR3 reads TGCGCCAGCAGCTTGGGGGACAGCTCCTACAATGAGCAGTTCTTC.

This clonotype was observed many times. The J gene is TRBJ2-7, the V gene TRBV3-1; D possibly corresponds to TRBD2 (6 bases). The CDR3 totals 13 residues. The V and J ends lost 0 bases and 7 bases respectively, with 10 bases between them. Germline CDR1 LGHDT, CDR2 YNNKEL (reference sequence). CDR3 bases: TGTGCCAGCAGCCAAGAGCTCGCGGGGGAGCAGTACTTC. This translates into CASSQELAGEQYF.

The rearrangement uses TRBV20-1 and TRBJ2-3; 12 nucleotides line up with TRBD2. Germline values: CDR1 DFQATT, CDR2 SNEGSKA (reference sequence). The CDR3 consists of 16 residues. V was clipped by 3 bases and J by 4 bases; unmatched bases: 8. The CDR3 is CSARRPSGGAADTQYF. For the CDR3, the DNA is TGCAGTGCTAGGAGACCTAGCGGGGGGGCCGCAGATACGCAGTATTTT.

This clonotype has at least ten counts. The V call is TRBV5-6, the J call TRBJ2-1; 8 nucleotides align to TRBD1. The CDR3 has 16 residues. Germline CDR1 SGHDT, CDR2 YYEEEE. V lost 6 bases to trimming and J lost 2 bases; unmatched junction nucleotides: 10. The CDR3 reads CASNQWTGNPYNEQFF. CDR3 nucleotide sequence: TGTGCCAGCAACCAATGGACAGGGAACCCCTACAATGAGCAGTTCTTC.

V gene TRBV20-1 combines with J gene TRBJ2-3; 8 bases map to TRBD1. This CDR3 is built from 13 residues. V dropped 5 bases and J dropped 3; count of bases not matched to a gene: 4. Germline loops: CDR1 DFQATT, CDR2 SNEGSKA (reference sequence). CDR3 sequence reads: CSAPTGGTDTQYF. CDR3 nucleotides: TGCAGTGCTCCCACAGGGGGAACAGATACGCAGTATTTT.

The J gene is TRBJ2-2, the V gene TRBV20-1; 9 bases are shared with TRBD2. The CDR3 totals 16 residues. Germline V gene lookup returns CDR1 DFQATT and CDR2 SNEGSKA (reference sequence). The V and J ends lost 1 base and 1 base, in that order; junction bases with no gene match: 4. This chain's CDR3 is CSARGGSGGNTGELFF. Here the CDR3 DNA reads TGCAGTGCTAGAGGCGGTAGCGGGGGGAACACCGGGGAGCTGTTTTTT.

The V call is TRBV3-1, the J call TRBJ2-1; TRBD1 matches at 12 bases. This CDR3 is built from 15 residues. CDR1 LGHDT and CDR2 YNNKEL come from the germline V gene (reference sequence). V was clipped by 4 bases and J by 8 bases; unmatched bases: 6. CDR3 bases: TGTGCCAGCAGCCCCGGGACAGGGGGCTGGGATGAGCAGTTCTTC. Translated, it gives CASSPGTGGWDEQFF.

This clonotype was recorded a few times. V is TRBV20-1 and J is TRBJ2-7; D is perhaps TRBD1 (6 bases). This CDR3 comprises 15 residues. From germline, CDR1 is DFQATT and CDR2 SNEGSKA (reference sequence). V shed 1 base and J shed 5 bases, with 18 bases lying between them. In DNA, the CDR3 is TGCAGTGCTAGAGGGGCGGAACAGGGAAGACACGAGCAGTACTTC. As protein: CSARGAEQGRHEQYF.

Only a few counts were recorded for this clonotype. This chain joins TRBV6-6 and TRBJ2-7; D is undetermined. The CDR3 sequence is 10 residues long. Trimming shortened V by 6 bases and J by 5 bases, and 5 bases separated the two germline ends. Germline V gives CDR1 MNHNY, CDR2 SVGAGI (reference sequence). The CDR3 coding sequence is TGTGCCAGCAGAGCCAACGAGCAGTACTTC. As protein: CASRANEQYF.

This clonotype has at least ten counts. The chain carries TRBV7-3 and TRBJ1-5; D unclear. V was trimmed by 1 base and J by 3 bases, leaving 10 bases between them. Germline V lookup: CDR1 SGHTA, CDR2 FQGTGA. The CDR3 runs to 15 residues. The CDR3 is CASSLRRRDNQPQHF. Here the CDR3 DNA reads TGTGCCAGCAGCTTAAGGCGGAGGGACAATCAGCCCCAGCATTTT.

The chain links TRBV2 to TRBJ2-5, with no clear D. V was clipped by 3 bases and J by 2 bases, with 7 bases between them. Germline CDR1 is SNHLY and CDR2 is FYNNEI. The CDR3 is 13 residues long. CDR3 DNA: TGTGCCAGCAGTGACCCAGGACAAGAGACCCAGTACTTC. This codes for CASSDPGQETQYF. The full variable domain, in which reference TRBV2 and TRBJ2-5 provide the parts outside the CDR3, is EPEVTQTPSHQVTQMGQEVILRCVPISNHLYFYWYRQILGQKVEFLVSFYNNEISEKSEIFDDQFSVERPDGSNFTLKIRSTKLEDSAMYFCASSDPGQETQYFGPGTRLLVL.

This clonotype was counted ten times or more. The chain links TRBV10-3 to TRBJ2-7, with D unclear. Trimming took 4 bases from V and 5 from J, leaving 3 bases between them. Per the germline V gene, CDR1 is ENHRY and CDR2 is SYGVKD. This CDR3 spans 10 amino acids. This chain's CDR3 is CAISGDEQYF. DNA for the CDR3: TGTGCCATCAGTGGGGACGAGCAGTACTTC.

This clonotype was detected a few times. The chain combines TRBV29-1 with TRBJ2-2; the match to TRBD2 covers 16 bases. CDR3 size: 16 residues. V lost 7 bases, J lost 4 bases, and 6 bases stayed unmatched. Germline V CDR1 and CDR2: SQVTM, ANQGSEA. For the CDR3, the DNA is TGCAGCGCGGGACTAGCGGGGGGGCCGGTCACCGGGGAGCTGTTTTTT. Translating gives CSAGLAGGPVTGELFF.

This rearrangement joins TRBV12-3 or TRBV12-4 to TRBJ1-5, with TRBD1 matching over 10 bases. The CDR3 spans 14 residues. V shed 9 bases and J 6 bases; nucleotides not matched to a gene: 8. CDR3 loop: CASTPGTGVQPQHF. DNA for the CDR3: TGTGCCAGTACCCCCGGGACAGGGGTTCAGCCCCAGCATTTT.

The J gene is TRBJ2-5, the V gene TRBV20-1, with D unresolved. Germline V gene lookup returns CDR1 DFQATT and CDR2 SNEGSKA (reference sequence). The CDR3 has 13 residues. Between the trimmed V and J ends, which lost 6 bases and 2 bases, there was a span of 13 bases. CDR3 amino acids: CSAPQTLQETQYF. The CDR3 region has the DNA TGCAGTGCCCCCCAGACACTACAAGAGACCCAGTACTTC.

In its sample, this clonotype was seen a few times. The chain couples TRBV20-1 to TRBJ2-1; 9 positions match TRBD2. Germline V gene sequence: CDR1 DFQATT, CDR2 SNEGSKA (reference sequence). The CDR3 loop spans 15 amino acids. V lost 3 bases to trimming and J lost 2 bases; unmatched junction nucleotides: 5. DNA of the CDR3: TGCAGTGCTAGTTCCCTAGCGGGGCCCTACAATGAGCAGTTCTTC. Translated, it gives CSASSLAGPYNEQFF.

As DNA, the CDR3 is TGTGCCAGCTTCGGACAGGGAGGAGAGACCCAGTACTTC. Translation gives CASFGQGGETQYF. This rearrangement joins TRBV12-3 or TRBV12-4 to TRBJ2-5; 8 bases align to TRBD1. The V segment lost 8 bases and the J segment 4 bases; nucleotides outside the gene matches: 6. This CDR3 has 13 amino acids.

This clonotype has a handful of counts. This chain uses TRBV10-2 with TRBJ1-6, with D hard to call. V was trimmed by 8 bases and J by 1 base, leaving 12 bases between them. This CDR3 spans 15 amino acids. The germline CDR1 and CDR2 sequences are WSHSY and SAAADI. CDR3 nucleotide sequence: TGCGCCAGCGGATGGGAGGTGTCCTATAATTCACCCCTCCACTTT. It specifies CASGWEVSYNSPLHF.

The genes are TRBV29-1 and TRBJ2-5; 9 nucleotides align to TRBD1. The CDR3 runs 12 residues. The germline gives CDR1 SQVTM, CDR2 ANQGSEA. J was trimmed by 3 bases and V by 5 bases; bases with no gene match: 1. CDR3 sequence: CSVRTGEETQYF. CDR3 bases: TGCAGCGTTCGGACAGGGGAAGAGACCCAGTACTTC.

This clonotype was picked up many times. CDR3 region: CSAKSTGVDTQYF. DNA of the CDR3: TGCAGTGCGAAGAGCACGGGGGTCGATACGCAGTATTTT. This chain uses TRBV20-1 with TRBJ2-3, with D perhaps matching TRBD2 (6 bases). Germline V CDR1 and CDR2: DFQATT, SNEGSKA (reference sequence). Trimming left V 6 bases short and J 6 bases short, with 16 bases between. The CDR3 is 13 residues long.

The table lists this clonotype with many counts. The chain carries TRBV5-6 and TRBJ2-5, with TRBD1 as a possible D gene (6 bases). The germline V gene encodes CDR1 SGHDT and CDR2 YYEEEE. The CDR3 is made up of 16 amino acids. Trimming left V 0 bases short and J 4 bases short, with 16 bases between. CDR3 nucleotide sequence: TGTGCCAGCAGCTTGGACAGGGTAACCTGGGGAGAGACCCAGTACTTC. Its translation: CASSLDRVTWGETQYF.

The V gene is TRBV6-2 or TRBV6-3, the J gene TRBJ2-7, with 9 bases identical to TRBD2. Germline loops: CDR1 MNHEY, CDR2 SVGEGT. This CDR3 spans 13 amino acids. With 5 bases clipped from V and 4 bases from J, the junction kept 3 bases outside the gene matches. The CDR3 DNA sequence: TGTGCCAGCAGTCGGACTAGCGTGTACGAGCAGTACTTC. Its translation: CASSRTSVYEQYF.

V is TRBV10-3 and J is TRBJ2-7; 13 nucleotides agree with TRBD2. V shed 6 bases and J 3 bases; nucleotides not matched to a gene: 5. Germline loops: CDR1 ENHRY, CDR2 SYGVKD. This CDR3 has 15 residues. CDR3 bases: TGTGCCATCAGCCTGACTAGCGGGGGGCACTACGAGCAGTACTTC. This translates into CAISLTSGGHYEQYF.

This chain joins TRBV10-3 and TRBJ2-2; D remains ambiguous. V was trimmed by 2 bases and J by 3 bases, leaving 10 bases between them. There are 15 residues in the CDR3. Germline CDR1 is ENHRY and CDR2 is SYGVKD. CDR3 DNA: TGTGCCATCAGTGAGGGGATCACATACACCGGGGAGCTGTTTTTT. It yields the protein CAISEGITYTGELFF.

This clonotype was recorded at least ten times. The V and J genes are TRBV6-5 and TRBJ2-7; 11 bases are shared with TRBD1. Trimming removed 0 bases from V and 2 bases from J; junction bases left unmatched: 6. The V gene's germline CDR1 is MNHEY and CDR2 SVGAGI. The length of the CDR3 is 17 residues. This CDR3 is CASSYSSKGQGAYEQYF. CDR3 nucleotides: TGTGCCAGCAGTTACTCGAGTAAGGGACAGGGGGCCTACGAGCAGTACTTC.

V is TRBV20-1 and J is TRBJ2-7, with TRBD1 matching over 10 bases. Germline values: CDR1 DFQATT, CDR2 SNEGSKA (reference sequence). Germline trimming cut 1 base from V and 7 bases from J; bases unmatched to any gene: 4. The CDR3 has 13 amino acids. The CDR3 sequence: CSARGDRGGEQYF. CDR3 coding DNA: TGCAGTGCTAGAGGGGACAGGGGAGGGGAGCAGTACTTC.

This clonotype was seen at least ten times. The V gene is TRBV27, the J gene TRBJ1-3; D is undetermined. The germline CDR1 and CDR2 sequences are MNHEY and SMNVEV (reference sequence). Trimming cost V 4 bases and J 5 bases, with 9 bases left between them. The CDR3 contains 13 residues. The CDR3 spells CASSSDGRNTIYF. The CDR3 bases are TGTGCCAGCAGTTCGGACGGCAGAAACACCATATATTTT.